Reported below is one TCR beta chain. The antigen is unknown. The data originate from a study of radiotherapy plus CTLA-4 blockade in lung cancer. The CDR3 is made up of 12 amino acids. J lost 5 bases, V lost 9 bases, and 6 bases had no gene match. Germline CDR1 SGHNT, CDR2 YYREEE (reference sequence). Patients in the study, people with chemo-refractory metastatic non-small-cell lung cancer, received focal radiation plus ipilimumab CTLA-4 blockade. TCRdb keeps only in-frame clones here, not all; method: immunoSEQ multiplex PCR. This table has 12,000 to 15,000 clones, approximately 70% appearing once. Study results and limitations: Researchers report tumor-derived TCR clones expanding in blood after radiotherapy plus ipilimumab.

The sample consisted of peripheral blood, taken from a patient treated with radiotherapy plus ipilimumab. The chain combines TRBV5-4 with TRBJ2-5; 8 nucleotides agree with TRBD2. The sequence came from a human donor with non-small cell lung cancer whose response to radiotherapy plus ipilimumab could not be evaluated. CDR3 amino acids: CATGGHWETQYF. The CDR3, as DNA: TGTGCCACGGGGGGGCATTGGGAGACCCAGTACTTC.